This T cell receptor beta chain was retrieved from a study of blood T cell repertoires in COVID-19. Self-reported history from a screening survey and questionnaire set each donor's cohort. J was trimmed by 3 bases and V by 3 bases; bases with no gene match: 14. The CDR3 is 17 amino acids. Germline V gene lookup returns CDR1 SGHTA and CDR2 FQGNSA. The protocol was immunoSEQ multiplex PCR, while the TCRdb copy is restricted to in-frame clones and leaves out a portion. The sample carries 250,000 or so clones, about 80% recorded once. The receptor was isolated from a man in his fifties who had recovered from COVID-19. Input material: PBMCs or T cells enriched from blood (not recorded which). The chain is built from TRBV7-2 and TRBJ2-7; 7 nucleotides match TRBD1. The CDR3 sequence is CASSFIPTRGHDYEQYF. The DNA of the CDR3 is TGTGCCAGCAGCTTTATTCCCACAAGGGGGCATGACTACGAGCAGTACTTC.